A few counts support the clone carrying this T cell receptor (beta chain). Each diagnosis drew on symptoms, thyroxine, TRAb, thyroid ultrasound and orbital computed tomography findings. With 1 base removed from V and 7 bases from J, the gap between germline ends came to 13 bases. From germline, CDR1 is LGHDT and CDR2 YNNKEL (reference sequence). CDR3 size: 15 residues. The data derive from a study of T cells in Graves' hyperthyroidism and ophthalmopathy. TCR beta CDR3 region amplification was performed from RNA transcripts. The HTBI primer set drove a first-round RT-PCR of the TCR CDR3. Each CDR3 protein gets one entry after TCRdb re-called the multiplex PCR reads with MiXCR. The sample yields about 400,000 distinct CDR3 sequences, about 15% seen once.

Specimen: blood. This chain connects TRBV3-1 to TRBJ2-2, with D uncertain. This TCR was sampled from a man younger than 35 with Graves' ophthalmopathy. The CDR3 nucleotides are TGTGCCAGCAGCCAAGGACCTGCGTACAGCGGGGAGCTGTTTTTT. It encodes CASSQGPAYSGELFF.